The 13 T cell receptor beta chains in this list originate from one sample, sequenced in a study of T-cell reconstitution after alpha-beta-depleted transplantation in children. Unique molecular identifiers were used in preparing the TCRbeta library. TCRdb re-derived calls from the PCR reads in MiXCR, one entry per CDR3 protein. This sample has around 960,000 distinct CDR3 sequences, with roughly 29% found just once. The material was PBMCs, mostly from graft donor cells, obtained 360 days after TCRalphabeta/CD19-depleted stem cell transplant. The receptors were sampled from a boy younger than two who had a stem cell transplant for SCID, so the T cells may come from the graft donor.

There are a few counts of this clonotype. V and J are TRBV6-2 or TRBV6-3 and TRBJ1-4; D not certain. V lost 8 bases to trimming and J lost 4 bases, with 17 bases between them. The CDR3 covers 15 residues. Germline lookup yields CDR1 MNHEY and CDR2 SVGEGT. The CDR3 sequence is CASGYPRRYNEKLFF. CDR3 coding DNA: TGTGCCAGCGGATATCCAAGGCGGTATAATGAAAAACTGTTTTTT.

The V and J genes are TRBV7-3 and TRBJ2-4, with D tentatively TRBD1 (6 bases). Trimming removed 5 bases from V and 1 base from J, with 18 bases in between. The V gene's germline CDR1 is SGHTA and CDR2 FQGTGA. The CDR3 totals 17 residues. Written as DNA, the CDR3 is TGTGCCAGCAGCGTCGGTCACAGGGCGGCGGCCAAAAACATTCAGTACTTC. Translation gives CASSVGHRAAAKNIQYF.

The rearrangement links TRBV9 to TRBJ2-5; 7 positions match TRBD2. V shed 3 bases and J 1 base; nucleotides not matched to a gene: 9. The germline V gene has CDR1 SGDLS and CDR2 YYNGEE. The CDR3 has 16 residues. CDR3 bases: TGTGCCAGCAGCGCACTACCGGGACTAACCCAAGAGACCCAGTACTTC. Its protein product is CASSALPGLTQETQYF.

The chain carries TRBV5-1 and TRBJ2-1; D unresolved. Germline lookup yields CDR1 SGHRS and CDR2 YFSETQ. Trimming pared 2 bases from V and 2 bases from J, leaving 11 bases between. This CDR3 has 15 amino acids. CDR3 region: CASSFDEAAYNEQFF. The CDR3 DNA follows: TGCGCCAGCAGCTTCGACGAAGCCGCCTACAATGAGCAGTTCTTC.

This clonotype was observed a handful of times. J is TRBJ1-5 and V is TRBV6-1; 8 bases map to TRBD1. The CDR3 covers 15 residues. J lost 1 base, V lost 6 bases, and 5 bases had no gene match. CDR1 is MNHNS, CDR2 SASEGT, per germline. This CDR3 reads CASRIRQGSNQPQHF. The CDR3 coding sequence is TGTGCCAGCAGGATCCGACAGGGGAGCAATCAGCCCCAGCATTTT.

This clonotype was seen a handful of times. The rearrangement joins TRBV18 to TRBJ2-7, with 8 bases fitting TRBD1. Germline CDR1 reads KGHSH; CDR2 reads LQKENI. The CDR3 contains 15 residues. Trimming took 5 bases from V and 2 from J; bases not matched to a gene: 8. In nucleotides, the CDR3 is TGTGCCAGCTCATTCGGGACAGGAAAGACCTACGAGCAGTACTTC. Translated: CASSFGTGKTYEQYF.

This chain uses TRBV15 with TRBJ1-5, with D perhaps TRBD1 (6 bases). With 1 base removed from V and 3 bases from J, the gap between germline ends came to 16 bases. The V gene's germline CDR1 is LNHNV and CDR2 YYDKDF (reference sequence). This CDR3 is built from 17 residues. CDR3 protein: CATSRAKSTGYNQPQHF. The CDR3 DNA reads TGTGCCACCAGCAGAGCCAAGAGCACAGGGTACAATCAGCCCCAGCATTTT.

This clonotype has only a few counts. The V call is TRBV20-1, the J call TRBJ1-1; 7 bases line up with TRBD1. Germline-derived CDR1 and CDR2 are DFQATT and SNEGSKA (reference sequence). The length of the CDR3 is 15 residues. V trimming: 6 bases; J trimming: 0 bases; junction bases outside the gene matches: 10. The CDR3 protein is CSAVRGFPMNTEAFF. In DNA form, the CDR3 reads TGCAGTGCCGTCAGGGGGTTTCCCATGAACACTGAAGCTTTCTTT.

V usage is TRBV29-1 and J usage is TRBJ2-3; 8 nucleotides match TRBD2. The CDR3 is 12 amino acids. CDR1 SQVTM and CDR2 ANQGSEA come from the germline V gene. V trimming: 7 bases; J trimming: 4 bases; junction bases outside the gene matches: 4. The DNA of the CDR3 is TGCAGCGCCGGACTAGCAGCAGATACGCAGTATTTT. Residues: CSAGLAADTQYF.

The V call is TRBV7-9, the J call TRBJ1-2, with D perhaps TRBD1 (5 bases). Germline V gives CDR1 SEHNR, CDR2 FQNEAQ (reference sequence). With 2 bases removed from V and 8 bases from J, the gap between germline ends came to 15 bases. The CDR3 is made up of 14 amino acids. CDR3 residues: CASSLRQTRRGYTF. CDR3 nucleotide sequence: TGTGCCAGCAGCTTACGACAGACCCGCCGGGGCTACACCTTC.

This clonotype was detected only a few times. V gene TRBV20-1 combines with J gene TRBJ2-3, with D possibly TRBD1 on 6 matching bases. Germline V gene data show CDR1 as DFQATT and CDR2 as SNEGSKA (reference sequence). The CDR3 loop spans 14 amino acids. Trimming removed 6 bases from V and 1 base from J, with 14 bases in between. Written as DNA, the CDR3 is TGCAGTGCGCTACAGGGAAGGGGCACAGATACGCAGTATTTT. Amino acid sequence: CSALQGRGTDTQYF.

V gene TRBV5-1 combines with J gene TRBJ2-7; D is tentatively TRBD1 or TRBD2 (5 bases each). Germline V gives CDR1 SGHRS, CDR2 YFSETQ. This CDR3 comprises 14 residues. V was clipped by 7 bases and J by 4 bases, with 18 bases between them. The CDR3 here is CASAAQGRAYEQYF. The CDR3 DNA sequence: TGCGCCAGCGCTGCGCAGGGACGGGCTTACGAGCAGTACTTC.

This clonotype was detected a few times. The CDR3 DNA reads TGTGCCACCAGTGATAGGAGTGTGGGACGAAATGAGCAGTTCTTC. Translating it yields CATSDRSVGRNEQFF. J is TRBJ2-1 and V is TRBV24-1; D possibly uses TRBD1 or TRBD2 (5 bases each). This CDR3 is built from 15 residues. Trimming removed 3 bases from V and 7 bases from J, with 15 bases in between. The germline V gene has CDR1 KGHDR and CDR2 SFDVKD.